This T cell receptor beta chain originates from a study of beta chain features in type 1 diabetes. General observations from the study: The naive, central memory and Treg TCRB repertoires of patients appeared to be more similar to one another than those of healthy donors. Patients with Type 1 diabetes showed moderately but significantly shorter TCRB CDR3s in all four CD4+ subsets. The VDJ junctions of type 1 diabetes patients carried fewer insertions and more deletions.

The whole isolated RNA underwent reverse transcription, so sequencing captured expressed TCRB transcripts. For naive, central memory and regulatory T cell samples, reads averaged about 3.7 million. Sequenced by immunoSEQ multiplex PCR; TCRdb stores in-frame clones only, minus some. Of 300,000 to 350,000 clones in the sample, 6.5% to 10% were seen once. This CDR3 is built from 15 residues. V was clipped by 1 base and J by 10 bases; unmatched bases: 4. Germline CDR1 LNHDA, CDR2 SQIVND (reference sequence). As concerns this clone: Its antigen is unidentified.

This receptor was identified in a woman aged 18-35 years in good health. Sequenced sample: central memory CD4+ T cells from blood. J is TRBJ2-1 and V is TRBV19; 13 bases are a match to TRBD2. As DNA, the CDR3 is TGTGCCAGTAGTATAGGAGGGACTAGCGGGACCGAGCAGTTCTTC. This codes for CASSIGGTSGTEQFF.